This section outlines one T cell receptor beta chain sequence together with its context. The source of the sample is a study of cytomegalovirus exposure and HLA in healthy donors. Clones were sequenced by immunoSEQ multiplex PCR, and TCRdb holds only the in-frame ones, with some missing. The sample comprises tens of thousands of clones, approximately 95% of which are singletons, and 0.95% to 1.3% rests with the top ten. The germline V gene has CDR1 MNHNS and CDR2 SASEGT. This CDR3 spans 15 amino acids. V was trimmed by 1 base and J by 3 bases, leaving 10 bases between them. This receptor was obtained from a young woman in good health and CMV-seropositive. Sequencing was carried out using PBMCs. The chain is built from TRBV6-1 and TRBJ2-1, with D possibly matching TRBD2 (5 bases). The CDR3 spells CASSEDLAGYNEQFF. The CDR3 DNA follows: TGTGCCAGCAGTGAAGACCTAGCCGGCTACAATGAGCAGTTCTTC.